The clone carrying this TCR beta chain was detected only once. This specimen belongs to a study of shared clonotypes between healthy human individuals. Study background: The donors, a couple of women and a few men, were aged 18 to 49. Used for every donor were three CD4 naive, three CD4 memory, two CD8 naive and one CD8 memory plate.

Repertoires were generated with immunoSEQ multiplex PCR, while TCRdb's copy carries only in-frame clones and drops some. The table lists fewer than 1.8 million clones, less than 99% of them singletons. The donors were adults (healthy and HIV-negative) with no recent acute infections or vaccinations. Sequencing was done on a sample of naive CD4+ T cells sorted from blood. Indicated subset: CD45RA+ positively selected. The receptor was isolated from a man in his thirties or forties in good health.

The CDR3 protein is CASSQDFSGSGGGKPQHF. The CDR3 DNA reads as TGCGCCAGCAGCCAAGATTTCAGTGGATCCGGGGGGGGGAAGCCCCAGCATTTT. The chain couples TRBV4-1 to TRBJ1-5; D might be TRBD1 (5 bases). Between the trimmed V and J ends, which lost 0 bases and 8 bases, there was a span of 23 bases. The CDR3 is 18 amino acids. Per the germline V gene, CDR1 is MGHRA and CDR2 is YSYEKL.